This TCR beta chain was observed in a study of blood T cell repertoires in COVID-19. In the authors' workflow: Reference gene primer amplification gave nucleated cell count estimates. Measured with immunoSEQ multiplex PCR; TCRdb has only the in-frame clones, and not every one. V and J calls and clone size are given by that table; D and trimming were obtained from the DNA. In the table there are a few hundred thousand clones, roughly four fifths of which are singletons. This CDR3 spans 15 amino acids. V lost 5 bases to trimming and J lost 4 bases; unmatched junction nucleotides: 7. CDR1 and CDR2 from the germline V gene are SGHAT and FQNNGV. This clone was seen only once.

Material for sequencing was PBMCs or T cells enriched from blood (not recorded which). J is TRBJ2-2 and V is TRBV11-2; 7 nucleotides agree with TRBD1. The receptor was isolated from an older woman who had recovered from COVID-19. The CDR3 nucleotides are TGTGCCAGCAGCCCGACAGGGAGTGCCACCGGGGAGCTGTTTTTT. Translating it yields CASSPTGSATGELFF.